Reported below is one T cell receptor beta chain. Its antigen is currently unknown. This specimen belongs to a study of T cell clonotyping in hematopoietic cell transplantation. Study overall: Recipients' pretransplant samples followed cytoreduction.

Some clones are missing from TCRdb's copy, which holds only in-frame ones; the method was immunoSEQ multiplex PCR. This table has approximately 22,000 clones, roughly nine tenths appearing once. Germline V CDR1 and CDR2: SGHDN, FVKESK. The CDR3 extends over 14 amino acids. Deletions cut 3 bases from V and 2 bases from J, with 11 bases between. Study-wide points: After transplant, recipient diversity fell while pathologically expanded clonotypes grew through day 180. Cells were unsorted, so CD4 and CD8 contributions were not separated. Higher Inverse Simpson Index values in graft donor and pretransplant recipient predicted broader posttransplant TCR diversity.

Stated time point: recipient sample about 28 days before transplant, after cytoreduction. This rearrangement joins TRBV14 to TRBJ2-7; D is perhaps TRBD1 or TRBD2 (6 bases each). Sequenced material: peripheral blood mononuclear cells, taken before stem cell transplant. The clonotype was recovered from a man between 18 and 35 years old with biphenotypic leukemia. Some clones in this sample may be carry-over from other donors' samples. CDR3 in amino acids: CASSHGGTPYEQYF. Written as DNA, the CDR3 is TGTGCCAGCAGCCACGGAGGGACACCCTACGAGCAGTACTTC.